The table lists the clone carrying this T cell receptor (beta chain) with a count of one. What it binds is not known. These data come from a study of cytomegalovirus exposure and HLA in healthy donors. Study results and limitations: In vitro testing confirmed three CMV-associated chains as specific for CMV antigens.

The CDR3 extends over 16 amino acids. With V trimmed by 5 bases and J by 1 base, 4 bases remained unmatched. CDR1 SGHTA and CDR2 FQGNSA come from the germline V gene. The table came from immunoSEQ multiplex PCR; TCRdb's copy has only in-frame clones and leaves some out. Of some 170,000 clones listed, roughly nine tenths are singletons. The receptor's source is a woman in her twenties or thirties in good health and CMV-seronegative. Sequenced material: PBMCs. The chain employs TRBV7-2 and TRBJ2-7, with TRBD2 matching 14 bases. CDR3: CASSPGTSGGSYEQYF. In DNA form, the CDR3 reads TGTGCCAGCAGCCCCGGGACTAGCGGGGGATCCTACGAGCAGTACTTC.